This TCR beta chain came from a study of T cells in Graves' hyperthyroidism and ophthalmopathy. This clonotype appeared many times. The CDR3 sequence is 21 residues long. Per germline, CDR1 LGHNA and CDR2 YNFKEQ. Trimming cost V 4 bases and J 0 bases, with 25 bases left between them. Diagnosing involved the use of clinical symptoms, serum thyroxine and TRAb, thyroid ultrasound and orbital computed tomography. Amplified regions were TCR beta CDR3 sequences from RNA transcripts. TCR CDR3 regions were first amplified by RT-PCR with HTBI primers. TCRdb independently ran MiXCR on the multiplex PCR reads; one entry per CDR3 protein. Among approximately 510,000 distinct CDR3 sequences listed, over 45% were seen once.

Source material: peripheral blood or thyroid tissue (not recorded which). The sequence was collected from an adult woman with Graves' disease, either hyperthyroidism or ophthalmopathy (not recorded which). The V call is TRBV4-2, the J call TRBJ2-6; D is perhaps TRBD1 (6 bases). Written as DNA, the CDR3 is TGTGCCAGCAGCCTACGATCCGCCTCGACAGGTTGGGGCTCTGGGGCCAACGTCCTGACTTTC. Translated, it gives CASSLRSASTGWGSGANVLTF.